This T cell receptor (beta chain) was sequenced during a study of T cells in Graves' hyperthyroidism and ophthalmopathy. Amplification of TCR beta CDR3 regions was performed using RNA transcripts as template. The HTBI primer set was used in a first-round RT-PCR of the TCR CDR3. Using its own MiXCR run on the multiplex PCR reads, TCRdb lists one record per CDR3 protein. Here the sample spans roughly 360,000 distinct CDR3 sequences, 13% being singletons. CDR1 and CDR2 from the germline V gene are MNHNS and SASEGT. This CDR3 comprises 15 residues. The V and J ends lost 6 bases and 4 bases, in that order; junction bases with no gene match: 12.

The source material was blood. This clonotype originated in a man aged 30-40 years with Graves' hyperthyroidism that later progressed to Graves' ophthalmopathy. The V and J genes are TRBV6-1 and TRBJ2-7, with 7 bases fitting TRBD1. The CDR3 DNA sequence: TGTGCCAGCAGCCCTCCCCCGGGACAGAAGTACGAGCAGTACTTC. Protein sequence: CASSPPPGQKYEQYF.